What follows are 3 T cell receptor beta chains derived from one specimen sequenced in a study of shared clonotypes between healthy human individuals (dated by TCRdb to about 2020). Library preparation used the immunoSEQ multiplex PCR assay. TCRdb stores this immuneACCESS table with in-frame sequences only. Part of the clones is absent; in the studies checked, under half of the shortfall reflects unresolved V genes, and no reason is known for the rest. This sample lists millions of clones; more than 90% were detected once. Of the sample, roughly 0.14% is held by the ten largest clones. The sequencing sample was made of naive CD4+ T cells sorted from blood. This specimen's cell subset or site label, interpreted: CD45RA+ positively selected. These receptors were taken from a man between 18 and 35 years old in good health.

This clone was counted once. The gene calls are TRBV30 and TRBJ2-7; TRBD2 aligns across 12 bases. CDR1 and CDR2 (germline): GTSNPN, SVGIG (reference sequence). The CDR3 totals 16 residues. The J segment lost 4 bases and the V segment lost 4 bases, leaving 11 bases of the junction unmatched. Here the CDR3 reads CAWNGLAGPHAYEQYF. For the CDR3, the DNA is TGTGCCTGGAACGGACTAGCGGGACCCCACGCATACGAGCAGTACTTC.

In this sample, this clone turned up once. This chain connects TRBV5-1 to TRBJ2-7; 7 bases match TRBD1. Germline V gene lookup returns CDR1 SGHRS and CDR2 YFSETQ. The CDR3 has 16 residues. J was trimmed by 1 base and V by 4 bases; bases with no gene match: 11. CDR3 in DNA: TGCGCCAGCAGCCCCGAAGGGGGCACGGGGTCCTACGAGCAGTACTTC. Amino acid sequence: CASSPEGGTGSYEQYF.

V is TRBV6-1 and J is TRBJ2-7, with D unresolved. Per germline, CDR1 MNHNS and CDR2 SASEGT. The germline V and J ends were trimmed by 0 bases and 6 bases, with 9 bases remaining between them. The length of the CDR3 is 13 residues. The DNA of the CDR3 is TGTGCCAGCAGTGAAGCGCGTGCGGCCGAGCAGTACTTC. Translated: CASSEARAAEQYF.